These 2 T cell receptor beta chains came from one sample sequenced in a study of CD8+CD57+ T cells in acquired aplastic anemia. The TCR beta profiling, which covered VDJ combination and CDR3 sequence, was carried out using genomic DNA as the template. TCRdb fed the reads into MiXCR, producing one record per CDR3 protein. The sample includes 250,000 or so distinct CDR3 sequences, more than 40% of them seen just once. All patients picked for sequencing had shown, by flow cytometry, an expansion of CD8+CD57+ cells. Sequencing was carried out using sorted CD4+, CD8+, or CD8+CD57+ T cells (not recorded which) from PBMCs. The receptor set was obtained from a human donor with aplastic anemia.

The chain couples TRBV6-4 to TRBJ2-1; TRBD2 is a possible D gene (7 bases). Germline lookup yields CDR1 MRHNA and CDR2 SNTAGT. CDR3 length equals 14 residues. The V end was cut by 2 bases, the J end by 10 bases, with 15 bases between. CDR3 bases: TGTGCCAGCAGTGACGGGGGGGCCACCGGGGAGCAGTTCTTC. This gives the protein CASSDGGATGEQFF.

This clonotype was counted once. Sequence at one end of the junction differs from germline and may be a read error. The rearrangement links TRBV6-5 to TRBJ2-3; 9 bases fit TRBD2. Germline V lookup: CDR1 MNHEY, CDR2 SVGAGI. The CDR3 spans 17 residues. This CDR3 is CAISGAGGSSSTDTQYF. CDR3 coding DNA: TGTGCCATCAGTGGGGCGGGGGGGAGTTCGAGCACAGATACGCAGTATTTT.